The subject of this entry is one T cell receptor beta chain. This clone appeared a single time. Its specific antigen is unknown. It has no much larger one-base neighbor in the sample; base qualities were not kept. This sample is drawn from a study of blood T cell repertoires in COVID-19 (dated by TCRdb to the early 2020s). Notes on the research overall: Samples covering the acute and convalescent phases of COVID-19 were provided by collaborators in the United States, Italy and Spain. The prospective study material was composed of cDNA or gDNA derived from T cells, B-cell-depleted T cells, or PBMCs. Deeply sampled blood TCRbeta repertoires from subjects exposed to, actively infected with, or recovered from COVID-19 were included in the dataset. A freely available public database, intended as a resource for researchers studying the immune response to SARS-CoV-2, is where the repertoires were released. The samples were drawn from two sources: the first 160 participants of the ongoing ImmuneRACE study, and 1,254 subjects contributed by 6 global collaborators. The sample metadata nearly always contained a de-identified subject ID, COVID-19 status, age in years and sex. Where available, HLA class I and class II types were taken from metadata supplied by the sample provider and were not determined by assay-based typing.

In Seattle, one collaborating source enrolled patients while the infection was active and tracked those patients longitudinally over the course of disease. Collaborating institutions collected whole blood in K2EDTA tubes following their own protocols. For TCRbeta analysis, collaborator samples were shipped as frozen whole blood, as isolated PBMCs, or as DNA extracted from either sample type. TCRbeta CDR3 regions were amplified from genomic DNA by means of the immunoSEQ Assay, a bias-controlled multiplex PCR. Concerning the study's data processing: The number of nucleated cells in each sample was estimated by amplification of reference gene primers within the assay. To quantify the absolute abundance of each unique TCRbeta CDR3 rearrangement, sequence reads were collapsed and filtered. For each sample, productive Simpson clonality was calculated as the square root of Simpson's diversity index over productive rearrangements. Imported from immuneACCESS, the table was reduced by TCRdb to in-frame sequences with V and J called. These copies leave out some clones; in studies compared against another copy, an unresolved V gene accounts for under half, and the cause of the remainder is not known. V and J calls and clone size come straight from that table; D and trimming were deduced from the DNA. The sample table contains hundreds of thousands of clones; only one count was recorded for around 90% of them. The ten top clones hold about 0.91% of the sample.

Study-wide conclusions, independent of this receptor: The amount of clinical and demographic metadata varied by source and participant and was provided uncurated.

The CDR1 and CDR2 encoded by the germline V gene (reference sequence) are WNHNN and SYGVQD. Including the terminal cysteine and phenylalanine, the CDR3 comprises 15 residues. Of the read, only the CDR3 DNA is kept; its 45 bases are in frame from base 1. V is pared back by 6 bases and J by 4 bases, with 17 bases lying between the germline termini. The chain is made from TRBV10-1 and TRBJ2-3; TRBD1 is possibly the D segment (6 matching bases). The sequenced sample consisted of peripheral blood. This TCR was sampled from a man aged 18 to 29 with COVID-19, enrolled during active disease. The CDR3 region reads CASRRDNTNSDTQYF. The DNA sequence reads TGCGCCAGCAGGAGGGACAACACGAATTCAGATACGCAGTATTTT.